This T cell receptor beta chain stems from a study of blood T cell repertoires in COVID-19. Authors' processing steps: Estimated nucleated cell counts came from reference gene primer amplification. Clones were read by immunoSEQ multiplex PCR, and TCRdb kept only the in-frame ones, dropping some. The DNA gave D and trimming, while V, J and clone size come from that table. The table lists some 240,000 clones, 70% to 90% of them singletons. Cohort placement rested on clinical history that participants reported themselves. Exposed volunteers were people who met a COVID-19 case within 2 weeks before study entry. The germline V gene encodes CDR1 MDHEN and CDR2 SYDVKM. The length of the CDR3 is 15 residues. V was clipped by 6 bases and J by 5 bases; unmatched bases: 5.

The source of this sequence is a woman aged 50 to 60 who had been exposed to COVID-19. This chain connects TRBV28 to TRBJ2-2; TRBD2 agrees at 11 bases. The sample comprised PBMCs or T cells enriched from blood (not recorded which). The CDR3 loop reads CASRIAGGRTGELFF. DNA for the CDR3: TGTGCCAGCAGGATAGCGGGGGGGCGGACCGGGGAGCTGTTTTTT.